These 14 T cell receptor beta chains originate from one sample sequenced in a study of molecular identifiers for immune sequencing clone quantification. TCRdb used MiXCR to reprocess the PCR reads, holding one entry per CDR3 protein. This sample has approximately 670,000 distinct CDR3 sequences, with less than 20% found just once. The specimen was naive CD8+ T cells from blood, with Jurkat cell RNA spiked in. Described subset: FACS-sorted CD8+CD4-CCR7+CD45RA+ naive T cells. The receptors here all came from a human donor in good health. Some libraries in this study had Jurkat cell RNA spiked in.

Only a few counts were recorded for this clonotype. The J gene is TRBJ2-3, the V gene TRBV6-2 or TRBV6-3; 10 bases align to TRBD2. The CDR3 extends over 16 amino acids. Germline V CDR1 and CDR2: MNHEY, SVGEGT. The trim removed 3 bases at V and 0 bases at J, leaving 3 bases unmatched. The CDR3, as DNA: TGTGCCAGCAGTTATAAAGCGGGGGGGAGCACAGATACGCAGTATTTT. Translating gives CASSYKAGGSTDTQYF.

This clonotype has a handful of counts. DNA for the CDR3: TGTGCCAGCAGAGACCTGGGACGGAACTACGACGAGCAGTACTTC. It yields the protein CASRDLGRNYDEQYF. The rearrangement joins TRBV2 to TRBJ2-7, with D possibly being TRBD1 or TRBD2 (5 bases each). Germline V gene lookup returns CDR1 SNHLY and CDR2 FYNNEI. V lost 6 bases and J lost 5, with 20 bases in between. The CDR3 contains 15 residues.

This chain joins TRBV4-3 and TRBJ2-1; 9 positions agree with TRBD2. Germline V gene sequence: CDR1 LGHNA, CDR2 YSLEER. The V and J ends lost 2 bases and 3 bases, in that order; junction bases with no gene match: 8. CDR3 length: 17 residues. The CDR3 nucleotides are TGCGCCAGCAGCCAAAGTCTGAGACTAGCGGACTACAATGAGCAGTTCTTC. Translation gives CASSQSLRLADYNEQFF.

As for this clonotype: A much larger clone lies a single base off, so this may be a read error. The chain joins TRBV7-9 to TRBJ2-3; 7 bases line up with TRBD2. The CDR3 has 16 residues. Germline CDR1 reads SEHNR; CDR2 reads FQNEAQ (reference sequence). The CDR3 region has the DNA TGTGCCAGCAGCATGGCGGGAGCCTTAAGCACAGATGCGCAGTATTTT. Encoded protein: CASSMAGALSTDAQYF.

This clonotype has a count of ten or more. The rearrangement joins TRBV29-1 to TRBJ2-3; the match to TRBD2 covers 7 bases. The V and J ends lost 0 bases and 4 bases, in that order; junction bases with no gene match: 7. Germline CDR1 is SQVTM and CDR2 is ANQGSEA. The CDR3 loop spans 15 amino acids. The CDR3 spells CSVEEGRGFPDTQYF. The DNA for the CDR3 is TGCAGCGTTGAAGAGGGGCGGGGGTTTCCAGATACGCAGTATTTT.

About this clonotype itself: Mismatch with germline at one junction end may stem from a read error. In DNA, the CDR3 is TGTGCCAGCAGCCCATCTAGGACAGTAGAGGCCCAGTACTTC. Protein sequence: CASSPSRTVEAQYF. This chain joins TRBV5-3 and TRBJ2-5; TRBD1 is a possible D gene (6 bases). TRBV5-3 is treated as an ORF (open reading frame) with a function not yet certain. This CDR3 contains 14 residues.

This clonotype was seen at least ten times. The chain joins TRBV10-3 to TRBJ2-2; 7 bases are shared with TRBD2. V dropped 10 bases and J dropped 6; count of bases not matched to a gene: 2. CDR3 length equals 11 residues. CDR1 is ENHRY and CDR2 is SYGVKD in the germline V gene. CDR3 region: CATREAGELFF. CDR3 DNA sequence: TGTGCCACCCGGGAGGCCGGGGAGCTGTTTTTT.

This clonotype was seen repeatedly, ten times or more. The rearrangement joins TRBV6-6 to TRBJ2-3, with 8 bases aligning to TRBD1. Germline V gene lookup returns CDR1 MNHNY and CDR2 SVGAGI (reference sequence). J gave up 2 bases and V 0 bases, and 4 bases lay outside the gene matches. The CDR3 is 16 amino acids. The CDR3 coding sequence is TGTGCCAGCAGTTACTCGGACAGGGCGTACACAGATACGCAGTATTTT. Its protein product is CASSYSDRAYTDTQYF.

In regard to this clonotype: This may be a read error, as it is one base from a much larger clone. The rearrangement uses TRBV6-1 and TRBJ1-1; 8 bases line up with TRBD1. Germline CDR1 reads MNHNS; CDR2 reads SASEGT. The CDR3 has 16 amino acids. The CDR3 protein is CASSEPGTGVNTEASF. CDR3 DNA: TGTGCCAGCAGTGAACCTGGGACAGGAGTGAACACTGAAGCTTCCTTT.

This clonotype has ten or more counts. This rearrangement joins TRBV14 to TRBJ1-2; 7 bases are a match to TRBD1. The CDR3 loop spans 13 amino acids. After removal of 5 bases from V and 2 bases from J, the junction contained 2 bases not matched to a gene. CDR1 and CDR2 (germline): SGHDN, FVKESK. The CDR3 spells CASSLDRNYGYTF. The CDR3 DNA reads as TGTGCCAGCAGCTTGGACAGGAACTATGGCTACACCTTC.

This clonotype has a count of ten or more. The gene calls are TRBV4-2 and TRBJ1-5, with D uncertain. This CDR3 is built from 15 residues. Germline V CDR1 and CDR2: LGHNA, YNFKEQ. V dropped 1 base and J dropped 0 bases, with 7 bases sitting between them. The CDR3 reads CASSQVDTSNQPQHF. The CDR3 coding sequence is TGTGCCAGCAGCCAAGTAGACACTAGCAATCAGCCCCAGCATTTT.

There are a few counts of this clonotype. The gene calls are TRBV3-1 and TRBJ2-7; tentatively, D is TRBD2 (6 bases). This CDR3 contains 15 residues. V was shortened by 5 bases and J by 4 bases, with 18 bases between the two germline ends. Germline V gene data show CDR1 as LGHDT and CDR2 as YNNKEL (reference sequence). CDR3 in DNA: TGTGCCAGCAGCATCGGGCGGGGATCAAGGTACGAGCAGTACTTC. Encoded protein: CASSIGRGSRYEQYF.

In the case of this clonotype: It may be a read error: a sequence one base away is much more abundant. The V gene is TRBV6-5, the J gene TRBJ1-5; TRBD1 is a possible D gene (5 bases). The V gene's germline CDR1 is MNHEY and CDR2 SVGAGI. The V gene lost 6 bases and the J gene lost 8 bases, with 14 bases spanning the gap. The CDR3 spans 13 residues. For the CDR3, the DNA is TGTGCCAGCAGGCCGGGACGAGACAAGCCCCAGCATTTT. Translated: CASRPGRDKPQHF.

In this sample, this clonotype turned up many times. The genes are TRBV5-4 and TRBJ2-7, with 11 positions matching TRBD2. The CDR3 totals 15 residues. Germline V gene sequence: CDR1 SGHNT, CDR2 YYREEE (reference sequence). V was pared by 5 bases and J by 3 bases, with 7 bases of the junction left unmatched. CDR3 DNA sequence: TGTGCCAGCAGGGAGACTAGCGGGGAGATCTACGAGCAGTACTTC. This codes for CASRETSGEIYEQYF.